This T cell receptor (beta chain) derives from a study of tumor and adjacent non-tumor tissue in lung cancer. This sample's RNA came from whole unsorted tissue. Distant lung tissue was collected more than 3 cm away from the tumor edge. Newly diagnosed lung cancer patients had thoracic surgery in China, August–late 2014, without prior chemotherapy. This clonotype was picked up a small number of times. Three rounds of nested PCR, following a modified ARM-PCR protocol, produced the TCRbeta library. TCRdb recomputed calls from the multiplex PCR reads with MiXCR, one row per CDR3 protein. This sample has around 80,000 distinct CDR3 sequences; 76% occur once, and the top ten carry around two fifths. Trimming took 6 bases from V and 0 from J; bases not matched to a gene: 10. Per the germline V gene, CDR1 is SGHNT and CDR2 is YENEEA. The CDR3 is 18 amino acids.

This TCR was recovered from a man between 65 and 80 years old with non-small cell lung cancer. The V call is TRBV11-3, the J call TRBJ2-6; 8 nucleotides match TRBD1. What was sequenced was distant non-tumor lung tissue. The CDR3, as DNA: TGTGCCAGCAGTTCGGCGGGGACAGGATACTCTGGGGCCAACGTCCTGACTTTC. Translated: CASSSAGTGYSGANVLTF.